These 29 T cell receptor beta chains came from one sample sequenced in a study of lymphopenia after photon versus proton radiotherapy. This table comes from immunoSEQ multiplex PCR, and its TCRdb copy is limited to in-frame clones, with some not included. Of approximately 23,000 clones listed, approximately 90% are singletons. The specimen was peripheral blood, collected from a patient treated with proton-based radiotherapy. These receptors were taken from a man older than 75 with esophageal cancer.

This chain connects TRBV7-8 to TRBJ2-5, with D perhaps matching TRBD1 or TRBD2 (5 bases each). The germline gives CDR1 SGHVS, CDR2 FQNEAQ. With 5 bases removed from V and 5 bases from J, the gap between germline ends came to 21 bases. The CDR3 consists of 16 residues. The CDR3, as DNA: TGTGCCAGCAGCGCTACGGGACGCAGGGTCCGGGAGACCCAGTACTTC. Amino acids: CASSATGRRVRETQYF. Using reference TRBV7-8 and TRBJ2-5 for the parts outside the CDR3, the full variable domain is GAGVSQSPRYKVAKRGQDVALRCDPISGHVSLFWYQQALGQGPEFLTYFQNEAQLDKSGLPSDRFFAERPEGSVSTLKIQRTQQEDSAVYLCASSATGRRVRETQYFGPGTRLLVL.

The genes are TRBV25-1 and TRBJ2-3; 10 bases line up with TRBD2. CDR1 and CDR2 from the germline V gene are MGHDK and SYGVNS. The CDR3 contains 16 residues. With 5 bases clipped from V and 2 bases from J, the junction kept 7 bases outside the gene matches. CDR3 in DNA: TGTGCCAGCAGTAGTCATAGCGGGGGGTCCACAGATACGCAGTATTTT. Residues: CASSSHSGGSTDTQYF. The variable domain in full, completed from reference TRBV25-1 and TRBJ2-3, reads EADIYQTPRYLVIGTGKKITLECSQTMGHDKMYWYQQDPGMELHLIHYSYGVNSTEKGDLSSESTVSRIRTEHFPLTLESARPSHTSQYLCASSSHSGGSTDTQYFGPGTRLTVL.

This chain joins TRBV19 and TRBJ1-5; D is uncertain. V lost 3 bases, J lost 2 bases, and 5 bases lay in between. CDR3 length: 13 residues. Germline V lookup: CDR1 LNHDA, CDR2 SQIVND (reference sequence). CDR3 DNA: TGTGCCAGTAGTATCCGGGGCAATCAGCCCCAGCATTTT. It is translated as CASSIRGNQPQHF.

This sequence joins TRBV5-1 and TRBJ2-2; 8 nucleotides align to TRBD1. Trimming removed 3 bases from V and 1 base from J; junction bases left unmatched: 5. CDR3 length: 16 amino acids. Looked up from germline, CDR1 is SGHRS and CDR2 is YFSETQ. The CDR3 region has the DNA TGCGCCAGCAGCTGGACCGGGACAGGGAACACCGGGGAGCTGTTTTTT. It translates to CASSWTGTGNTGELFF.

This clone was seen a single time. This chain joins TRBV19 and TRBJ2-7, with 7 positions matching TRBD2. The junction had 8 bases not matched to a gene; V was cut back by 6 bases and J by 3 bases. Germline CDR1 LNHDA, CDR2 SQIVND (reference sequence). This CDR3 is built from 14 residues. CDR3 protein: CASRGRADHYEQYF. In DNA form, the CDR3 reads TGTGCCAGTAGGGGGAGGGCAGATCACTACGAGCAGTACTTC.

This chain joins TRBV7-9 and TRBJ1-5; D remains unclear. In germline, CDR1 is SEHNR, CDR2 FQNEAQ (reference sequence). The CDR3 extends over 13 amino acids. Trimming shortened V by 0 bases and J by 5 bases, and 5 bases separated the two germline ends. This CDR3 is CASSLAFDQPQHF. The CDR3 DNA reads as TGTGCCAGCAGCTTAGCTTTCGATCAGCCCCAGCATTTT.

The chain has TRBV30 and TRBJ1-1, with D unclear. Deletions cut 1 base from V and 1 base from J, with 4 bases between. The germline gives CDR1 GTSNPN, CDR2 SVGIG (reference sequence). The CDR3 covers 12 residues. The CDR3 DNA sequence: TGTGCCTGGAGTGAGACGAACACTGAAGCTTTCTTT. Its protein is CAWSETNTEAFF.

This CDR3 reads CATSRDRGLMTEAFF. In nucleotides, the CDR3 is TGTGCCACCAGCAGAGATAGGGGGCTAATGACTGAAGCTTTCTTT. V and J are TRBV15 and TRBJ1-1; 7 nucleotides align to TRBD1. The junction had 6 bases not matched to a gene; V was cut back by 0 bases and J by 5 bases. The CDR3 length is 15 residues. CDR1 is LNHNV, CDR2 YYDKDF, per germline (reference sequence).

V gene TRBV5-5 combines with J gene TRBJ2-3; possibly TRBD1 or TRBD2 for D (6 bases each). CDR3 length equals 17 residues. The germline gives CDR1 SGHKS, CDR2 YYEKEE (reference sequence). The germline V and J ends were trimmed by 0 bases and 3 bases, with 17 bases remaining between them. The CDR3 DNA reads TGTGCCAGCAGCTTGGATCCGACAGGAGGAGGGACAGATACGCAGTATTTT. Amino acid sequence: CASSLDPTGGGTDTQYF.

This sequence joins TRBV10-3 and TRBJ2-1, with 7 bases lining up with TRBD1. V trimming: 0 bases; J trimming: 5 bases; junction bases outside the gene matches: 4. The germline CDR1 and CDR2 sequences are ENHRY and SYGVKD. CDR3 length: 15 amino acids. This CDR3 is CAISESAGTDNEQFF. The CDR3 coding sequence is TGTGCCATCAGTGAGTCGGCCGGGACAGACAATGAGCAGTTCTTC.

The gene calls are TRBV5-6 and TRBJ1-5, with D uncertain. The germline V and J ends were trimmed by 0 bases and 0 bases, with 10 bases remaining between them. Germline CDR1 SGHDT, CDR2 YYEEEE. The CDR3 sequence is 16 residues long. The CDR3 spells CASSLDGRHSNQPQHF. In DNA form, the CDR3 reads TGTGCCAGCAGCTTGGATGGAAGGCATAGCAATCAGCCCCAGCATTTT.

The chain links TRBV15 to TRBJ1-4; D is ambiguous. The CDR3 is 15 residues long. V was pared by 0 bases and J by 8 bases, with 13 bases between. Per the germline V gene, CDR1 is LNHNV and CDR2 is YYDKDF (reference sequence). CDR3 coding DNA: TGTGCCACCAGCAGAGATCAGAGGGCTTGGGAAAAACTGTTTTTT. This codes for CATSRDQRAWEKLFF.

The count of this clone is one. The rearrangement links TRBV7-2 to TRBJ1-5; 9 positions match TRBD1. V shed 1 base and J 1 base; nucleotides not matched to a gene: 2. Germline V gene data show CDR1 as SGHTA and CDR2 as FQGNSA. This CDR3 is 16 amino acids long. The chain's CDR3 is CASSLEQGASNQPQHF. The CDR3 nucleotides are TGTGCCAGCAGCTTAGAACAGGGGGCAAGCAATCAGCCCCAGCATTTT.

The chain has TRBV27 and TRBJ2-1, with D possibly being TRBD2 (5 bases). The CDR3 sequence is 16 residues long. CDR1 is MNHEY and CDR2 is SMNVEV in the germline V gene (reference sequence). Trimming took 3 bases from V and 0 from J, leaving 12 bases between them. This chain's CDR3 is CASSFNGDSSYNEQFF. As DNA, the CDR3 is TGTGCCAGCAGTTTCAACGGGGATAGCTCCTACAATGAGCAGTTCTTC.

The chain is built from TRBV10-3 and TRBJ1-2; 7 nucleotides agree with TRBD1. The CDR3 sequence is 13 residues long. Germline CDR1 reads ENHRY; CDR2 reads SYGVKD. Germline trimming cut 5 bases from V and 8 bases from J; bases unmatched to any gene: 8. CDR3 DNA: TGTGCCATCAGTCTTGACAGGGCGGAAGGCTACACCTTC. Protein sequence: CAISLDRAEGYTF.

The chain has TRBV5-5 and TRBJ2-5, with 12 bases identical to TRBD2. Germline loops: CDR1 SGHKS, CDR2 YYEKEE (reference sequence). With 1 base clipped from V and 11 bases from J, the junction kept 6 bases outside the gene matches. This CDR3 region has 14 residues. In DNA form, the CDR3 reads TGTGCCAGCAGCTTGTATCCTAGCGGGAGGGAGCAGTACTTC. Its translation: CASSLYPSGREQYF.

The chain employs TRBV7-8 and TRBJ1-6; no clear D. The V gene's germline CDR1 is SGHVS and CDR2 FQNEAQ. Deletions cut 2 bases from V and 0 bases from J, with 8 bases between. The CDR3 spans 16 residues. Here the CDR3 DNA reads TGTGCCAGCAGCTTAAGGCCAAGCTCCTATAATTCACCCCTCCACTTT. Translation: CASSLRPSSYNSPLHF.

V and J are TRBV6-6 and TRBJ1-3; 8 nucleotides align to TRBD1. The CDR3 is 15 residues long. From germline, CDR1 is MNHNY and CDR2 SVGAGI (reference sequence). Losses at the gene ends were 5 bases for V and 4 bases for J; bases not matched to a gene: 7. CDR3 residues: CASSTGGVAGNTIYF. CDR3 sequence (DNA): TGTGCCAGCAGTACAGGGGGGGTAGCCGGAAACACCATATATTTT.

V and J are TRBV19 and TRBJ1-4; D is unresolved. Trimming removed 4 bases from V and 8 bases from J, with 8 bases in between. Germline loops: CDR1 LNHDA, CDR2 SQIVND (reference sequence). The CDR3 runs 12 residues. In DNA form, the CDR3 reads TGTGCCAGTAGTACTTTAGGGGAAAAACTGTTTTTT. Its protein is CASSTLGEKLFF.

The rearrangement links TRBV6-6 to TRBJ2-5, with D hard to call. There are 11 residues in the CDR3. V lost 8 bases and J 2 bases, leaving 6 bases between the germline ends. Germline values: CDR1 MNHNY, CDR2 SVGAGI (reference sequence). This chain's CDR3 is CASVEQETQYF. CDR3 DNA sequence: TGTGCCAGCGTAGAGCAAGAGACCCAGTACTTC.

The rearrangement links TRBV27 to TRBJ2-1; D call uncertain. Germline CDR1 is MNHEY and CDR2 is SMNVEV (reference sequence). V lost 3 bases, J lost 5 bases, and 11 bases lay in between. The CDR3 is made up of 14 amino acids. The chain's CDR3 is CASSFGNGDNEQFF. The CDR3 DNA follows: TGTGCCAGCAGTTTCGGAAATGGGGACAATGAGCAGTTCTTC.

A single count supports this clone. The chain links TRBV5-1 to TRBJ2-2; 10 positions match TRBD2. The CDR3 spans 15 residues. Germline V CDR1 and CDR2: SGHRS, YFSETQ. The V and J ends lost 3 bases and 3 bases, in that order; junction bases with no gene match: 2. The CDR3 DNA is TGCGCCAGCAGCTCGCTAGCGGGGGACACCGGGGAGCTGTTTTTT. Its protein is CASSSLAGDTGELFF.

V and J are TRBV27 and TRBJ1-6, with no clear D. V dropped 8 bases and J dropped 4 bases, with 18 bases sitting between them. The CDR3 covers 16 residues. Germline V gives CDR1 MNHEY, CDR2 SMNVEV (reference sequence). The CDR3 bases are TGTGCCAGCGCCCGTAGGAGGGATACATATAATTCACCCCTCCACTTT. This encodes CASARRRDTYNSPLHF.

The V gene is TRBV7-8, the J gene TRBJ1-2; 7 nucleotides line up with TRBD1. The CDR3 is made up of 13 amino acids. Germline CDR1 is SGHVS and CDR2 is FQNEAQ. Trimming cost V 5 bases and J 3 bases; bases outside gene matches: 3. CDR3 nucleotide sequence: TGTGCCAGCAGCATCGGGACAGACTATGGCTACACCTTC. Protein product: CASSIGTDYGYTF.

V usage is TRBV7-2 and J usage is TRBJ2-3, with TRBD2 as a possible D gene (5 bases). The CDR3 totals 13 residues. Per the germline V gene, CDR1 is SGHTA and CDR2 is FQGNSA. The V gene lost 2 bases and the J gene lost 6 bases, with 9 bases spanning the gap. The CDR3 sequence: CASSLRGRDTQYF. The CDR3 DNA sequence: TGTGCCAGCAGCTTACGGGGAAGGGATACGCAGTATTTT.

The gene calls are TRBV4-3 and TRBJ2-3, with a weak D call TRBD2 (8 bases). Germline V lookup: CDR1 LGHNA, CDR2 YSLEER. This CDR3 comprises 14 residues. The CDR3: CASGGTRYTDTQYF. CDR3 in DNA: TGCGCATCAGGGGGGACTAGATACACAGATACGCAGTATTTT.

The chain links TRBV10-2 to TRBJ2-2, with TRBD2 identical over 7 bases. The CDR3 consists of 16 residues. The germline V gene has CDR1 WSHSY and CDR2 SAAADI. V trimming: 3 bases; J trimming: 3 bases; junction bases outside the gene matches: 7. CDR3 bases: TGCGCCAGCAGTGATGTGCGGGAGATGTACACCGGGGAGCTGTTTTTT. This sequence encodes CASSDVREMYTGELFF.

On this clone itself: At the DNA level, this CDR3 is encoded by other sequences in the same sample as well. This rearrangement joins TRBV7-2 to TRBJ1-2; D is undetermined. There are 13 residues in the CDR3. CDR1 and CDR2 from the germline V gene are SGHTA and FQGNSA. The ends were cut back, 0 bases at V and 4 bases at J, with 6 bases in the middle. The CDR3 loop is CASSLASSYGYTF. CDR3 sequence (DNA): TGTGCCAGCAGCTTAGCGTCTTCCTATGGCTACACCTTC.

This clone was seen a handful of times. The chain links TRBV7-8 to TRBJ1-6; no clear D gene. This CDR3 spans 13 amino acids. V was shortened by 6 bases and J by 9 bases, with 12 bases between the two germline ends. From germline, CDR1 is SGHVS and CDR2 FQNEAQ. CDR3 sequence: CASRGSVFSPLHF. DNA of the CDR3: TGTGCCAGCAGGGGGTCGGTTTTTTCACCCCTCCACTTT. The variable domain in full, completed from reference TRBV7-8 and TRBJ1-6, reads GAGVSQSPRYKVAKRGQDVALRCDPISGHVSLFWYQQALGQGPEFLTYFQNEAQLDKSGLPSDRFFAERPEGSVSTLKIQRTQQEDSAVYLCASRGSVFSPLHFGNGTRLTVT.